The clone carrying this T cell receptor (beta chain) has a single count. Its antigen is as yet unknown. This sample was included in a study of T cell responses to AZD1222 COVID-19 vaccine. Study in general: Pooled together were second doses at about 4 or about 12 weeks.

The repertoire was sequenced with immunoSEQ multiplex PCR; TCRdb's copy has only in-frame clones and lacks some. The sample lists roughly 150,000 clones; under 95% were seen once. Study-wide results and caveats: The donor cohort was predominantly white British with a female majority, and clonal diversity may have been underestimated. Spike-spanning, vaccine-associated CD4 TCRs were dominant at 160-218 and 743-854.

V lost 8 bases and J 4 bases, leaving 15 bases between the germline ends. The CDR3 loop spans 14 amino acids. The germline gives CDR1 MDHEN, CDR2 SYDVKM. The chain carries TRBV28 and TRBJ2-1, with D unresolved. Source: peripheral blood, taken on day 0 of AZD1222 vaccination. The clonotype originates from an adult in good health. The CDR3 here is CASWRASRYNEQFF. The CDR3 DNA sequence: TGTGCCAGCTGGAGAGCCAGTCGGTACAATGAGCAGTTCTTC.